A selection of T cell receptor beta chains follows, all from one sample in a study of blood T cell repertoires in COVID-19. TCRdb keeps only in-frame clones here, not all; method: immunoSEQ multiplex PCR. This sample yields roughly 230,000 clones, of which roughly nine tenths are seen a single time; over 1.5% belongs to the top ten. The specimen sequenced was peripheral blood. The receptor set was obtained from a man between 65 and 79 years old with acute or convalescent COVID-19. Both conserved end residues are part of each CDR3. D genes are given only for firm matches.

CDR3nt: TGTGCCAGCAGCTTGGGGGAGTGGACAGGGTATGGCTACACCTTC; CDR3aa: CASSLGEWTGYGYTF; d_gene: TRBD1; j_gene: TRBJ1-2; v_gene: TRBV7-9
CDR3nt: TGTGCCACGGGATTTACAGGGGCCACTGAAGCTTTCTTT; CDR3aa: CATGFTGATEAFF; d_gene: TRBD1; j_gene: TRBJ1-1; v_gene: TRBV12-3/TRBV12-4
CDR3nt: TGCAGCGGCTTACAGGGGCGGACTGAAGCTTTCTTT; CDR3aa: CSGLQGRTEAFF; d_gene: TRBD1; j_gene: TRBJ1-1; v_gene: TRBV29-1
CDR3nt: TGTGCCAGCAGTCCTACCCGGGGGGACATCAATCAGCCCCAGCATTTT; CDR3aa: CASSPTRGDINQPQHF; d_gene: -; j_gene: TRBJ1-5; v_gene: TRBV6-6
CDR3nt: TGTGCCAGCAGCCAAGGGCTCTTGCATGGAAACACCATATATTTT; CDR3aa: CASSQGLLHGNTIYF; d_gene: -; j_gene: TRBJ1-3; v_gene: TRBV3-1/TRBV3-2
CDR3nt: TGTGCCAGCAGTGGCGGGAGGATCGGACTTAACACCGGGGAGCTGTTTTTT; CDR3aa: CASSGGRIGLNTGELFF; d_gene: TRBD2; j_gene: TRBJ2-2; v_gene: TRBV2
CDR3nt: TGCGCCAGCAGCTTCCGAAGGGGGGATACGCAGTATTTT; CDR3aa: CASSFRRGDTQYF; d_gene: -; j_gene: TRBJ2-3; v_gene: TRBV5-1
CDR3nt: TGTGCCAGCAGCCAAAGACAGGCTCTATTTGACTTC; CDR3aa: CASSQRQALFDF; d_gene: -; j_gene: TRBJ2-7; v_gene: TRBV2
CDR3nt: TGTGCCAGCAGGTCTAATCGGTACACTGAAGCTTTCTTT; CDR3aa: CASRSNRYTEAFF; d_gene: -; j_gene: TRBJ1-1; v_gene: TRBV7-2
CDR3nt: TGTGCCATCCAAGGACAGGGGCCGGAACATACGCAGTATTTT; CDR3aa: CAIQGQGPEHTQYF; d_gene: TRBD1; j_gene: TRBJ2-3; v_gene: TRBV10-3
CDR3nt: TGTGCCAGCAGCTTTAGGGGGTCTATGAGCTACACCTTC; CDR3aa: CASSFRGSMSYTF; d_gene: -; j_gene: TRBJ1-2; v_gene: TRBV11-2
CDR3nt: TGTGCCAGCAGTTACGGGACAGTTGAAGCTTTCTTT; CDR3aa: CASSYGTVEAFF; d_gene: TRBD1; j_gene: TRBJ1-1; v_gene: TRBV6-6
CDR3nt: TGTGCCAGCAGTCCGAGGGACAGGGAGGGTAGAGAGCAGTTCTTC; CDR3aa: CASSPRDREGREQFF; d_gene: TRBD1; j_gene: TRBJ2-1; v_gene: TRBV9
CDR3nt: TGTGCCAGTAGTATTGAGAGCTCCTACGAGCAGTACTTC; CDR3aa: CASSIESSYEQYF; d_gene: -; j_gene: TRBJ2-7; v_gene: TRBV19
CDR3nt: TGTGCCAGTAGTATAGAGGCGGGAGGAGTTTACGAGCAGTACTTC; CDR3aa: CASSIEAGGVYEQYF; d_gene: TRBD2; j_gene: TRBJ2-7; v_gene: TRBV19
CDR3nt: TGTGCCAGCTCACCCTATTCTAGCGGGAGTAACGAGCAGTACTTC; CDR3aa: CASSPYSSGSNEQYF; d_gene: TRBD2; j_gene: TRBJ2-7; v_gene: TRBV18
CDR3nt: TGTGCCAGCAGCGTAGCTGCCCAGGAAAACTATGGCTACACCTTC; CDR3aa: CASSVAAQENYGYTF; d_gene: -; j_gene: TRBJ1-2; v_gene: TRBV9
CDR3nt: TGTGCCTGGAGTGTCGGAGGTCAGCTCGCCAATCAGCCCCAGCATTTT; CDR3aa: CAWSVGGQLANQPQHF; d_gene: -; j_gene: TRBJ1-5; v_gene: TRBV30
CDR3nt: TGTGCCAGCAGCCCGACAGGGCCCACAGATACGCAGTATTTT; CDR3aa: CASSPTGPTDTQYF; d_gene: TRBD1; j_gene: TRBJ2-3; v_gene: TRBV6-5
CDR3nt: TGTGCCAGCAGTTACTCAGGGGGAACCGGGGAGCTGTTTTTT; CDR3aa: CASSYSGGTGELFF; d_gene: -; j_gene: TRBJ2-2; v_gene: TRBV6-5